The rows below give T cell receptor beta chains drawn from one sample of a study of T cell clones after liver transplantation. The repertoire was sequenced with immunoSEQ multiplex PCR; TCRdb's copy has only in-frame clones and lacks some. The sample contains 98,000 or so clones, 82% of which appear only once. Specimen: CD4+ T cells from blood, collected before liver transplant. The origin of the receptors is a human donor who received a liver transplant. Both conserved end residues are part of each CDR3. D genes are given only for firm matches. Clone size is shown for a subset of rows, as once, few, many or a class of expanded clone.

13,TRBV2,TRBJ2-7,.,.,CASTGRRIYEQYF,TGTGCCAGCACCGGCCGGAGGATCTACGAGCAGTACTTC
16,TRBV5-4,TRBJ2-7,.,.,CASSLAQGNPPYEQYF,TGTGCCAGCAGCTTGGCTCAGGGAAACCCACCCTACGAGCAGTACTTC
14,TRBV7-2,TRBJ1-1,.,.,CASSPWGKNTEAFF,TGTGCCAGCAGCCCGTGGGGCAAGAACACTGAAGCTTTCTTT
12,TRBV6-5,TRBJ1-1,.,.,CASSPTGSEAFF,TGTGCCAGCAGTCCCACGGGGTCTGAAGCTTTCTTT
14,TRBV30,TRBJ2-5,.,TRBD2,CAWSVRAGLETQYF,TGTGCCTGGAGTGTACGAGCGGGGTTAGAGACCCAGTACTTC
17,TRBV19,TRBJ2-7,.,TRBD2,CASSPPPWAGGRHEQYF,TGTGCCAGTAGTCCCCCGCCGTGGGCGGGGGGGCGCCACGAGCAGTACTTC
16,TRBV29-1,TRBJ2-1,.,.,CSAFATRVSVYNEQFF,TGCAGCGCTTTCGCTACGAGGGTATCTGTTTACAATGAGCAGTTCTTC
14,TRBV4-3,TRBJ1-2,.,.,CASSQEQGNYGYTF,TGCGCCAGCAGCCAAGAGCAGGGTAACTATGGCTACACCTTC
10,TRBV6-1,TRBJ2-7,few,.,CASTLGQQYF,TGTGCCAGCACACTCGGTCAGCAGTACTTC
17,TRBV7-2,TRBJ1-5,.,.,CASSLGGGRPSNQPQHF,TGTGCCAGCAGCTTAGGGGGGGGGCGGCCTAGCAATCAGCCCCAGCATTTT
17,TRBV7-8,TRBJ1-1,.,.,CASSLASRPRVNTEAFF,TGTGCCAGCAGCTTAGCATCGAGGCCGAGGGTGAACACTGAAGCTTTCTTT
16,TRBV4-2,TRBJ1-6,.,TRBD1,CASSHRQGAGVSPLHF,TGTGCCAGCAGCCACAGACAGGGGGCGGGCGTTTCACCCCTCCACTTT
16,TRBV5-1,TRBJ2-3,.,TRBD2,CASSSGLASKADTQYF,TGCGCCAGCAGCTCGGGACTAGCGTCCAAAGCAGATACGCAGTATTTT
17,TRBV5-1,TRBJ2-7,few,TRBD2,CASSFGASGRRPLEQYF,TGCGCCAGCAGCTTCGGGGCTAGCGGGAGGCGCCCCCTCGAGCAGTACTTC
12,TRBV2,TRBJ2-3,.,.,CASRYSTDTQYF,TGTGCCAGCAGGTATAGCACAGATACGCAGTATTTT
16,TRBV28,TRBJ1-5,.,.,CASSPLPGRSNQPQHF,TGTGCCAGCAGCCCTCTACCGGGACGGAGCAATCAGCCCCAGCATTTT
13,TRBV30,TRBJ2-2,.,.,CAWSYLRPGELFF,TGTGCCTGGAGTTATCTCCGCCCCGGGGAGCTGTTTTTT
15,TRBV5-4,TRBJ1-1,.,.,CASSLLAGSGTEAFF,TGTGCCAGCAGCTTGTTGGCCGGGTCGGGCACTGAAGCTTTCTTT
15,TRBV10-3,TRBJ1-1,few,.,CAISETEVRNTEAFF,TGTGCCATCAGTGAGACGGAGGTCCGGAACACTGAAGCTTTCTTT
14,TRBV4-2,TRBJ2-7,.,.,CASGTSPGSYEQYF,TGTGCCAGCGGGACTTCCCCCGGCTCCTACGAGCAGTACTTC
16,TRBV7-9,TRBJ2-7,.,.,CASSLAQALGSYEQYF,TGTGCCAGCAGCTTAGCCCAGGCCTTGGGTTCCTACGAGCAGTACTTC
15,TRBV6-6,TRBJ1-3,once,.,CASSRFGGPGNTIYF,TGTGCCAGCAGTCGTTTTGGGGGGCCAGGAAACACCATATATTTT
13,TRBV7-2,TRBJ2-7,.,.,CASQRGAIYEQYF,TGTGCCAGCCAACGGGGGGCCATCTACGAGCAGTACTTC
12,TRBV5-1,TRBJ2-7,.,.,CASSAQGYEQYF,TGCGCCAGCAGCGCCCAGGGCTACGAGCAGTACTTC
16,TRBV5-1,TRBJ1-5,once,.,CASSLGLGGRDQPQHF,TGCGCCAGCAGCTTGGGACTTGGGGGCAGAGATCAGCCCCAGCATTTT
14,TRBV9,TRBJ2-2,.,TRBD2,CASSEGLEFGELFF,TGTGCCAGCAGCGAGGGACTAGAATTCGGGGAGCTGTTTTTT
15,TRBV5-1,TRBJ2-7,.,TRBD2,CASSSGLAETYEQYF,TGCGCCAGCAGCTCCGGACTAGCGGAAACCTACGAGCAGTACTTC
14,TRBV6-5,TRBJ1-4,.,.,CATSRGATNEKLFF,TGTGCCACTTCTCGCGGAGCAACTAATGAAAAACTGTTTTTT
15,TRBV28,TRBJ2-6,.,.,CASSQTRSGANVLTF,TGTGCCAGCAGCCAGACACGATCTGGGGCCAACGTCCTGACTTTC
18,TRBV9,TRBJ2-5,.,TRBD1,CASSVKRRGTGNQETQYF,TGTGCCAGCAGCGTGAAGAGAAGGGGGACAGGAAATCAAGAGACCCAGTACTTC
15,TRBV6-5,TRBJ2-3,.,TRBD2,CASRFQAGGTDTQYF,TGTGCCAGCAGGTTCCAAGCGGGGGGCACAGATACGCAGTATTTT
15,TRBV5-6,TRBJ2-7,.,.,CASSLVNRGGYEQYF,TGTGCCAGCAGCTTAGTAAACAGGGGAGGATACGAGCAGTACTTC